This TCR beta chain came from a study of regulatory T cells in long-lasting Graves disease. Study-level information: Patients newly diagnosed with Graves' had been on antithyroid drugs for under 3 months. Study results and caveats: New patients shared around 1,000 public clonotypes, and persistent patients shared more, with around 2,600.

This clonotype has a handful of counts. Its specificity is not known. With 1 base removed from V and 1 base from J, the gap between germline ends came to 10 bases. CDR1 is DFQATT and CDR2 is SNEGSKA in the germline V gene (reference sequence). The CDR3 length is 15 residues. Regarding time point: newly diagnosed GD, antithyroid drugs for less than 3 months. Scientists built the TCR library using RNA that was extracted from PBMCs. Through Arm-PCR of CDR3 regions and iRepertoire HTBI primers, TCR beta libraries were built. TCRdb reanalysed the multiplex PCR reads using MiXCR and keeps one entry per CDR3 protein. Found here are roughly 360,000 distinct CDR3 sequences, over 9.5% of them singletons; the top ten hold 15% to 20%. The sample was also reused in another study, on T cells in Graves' hyperthyroidism and ophthalmopathy. That work adds: A first-round RT-PCR of the TCR CDR3 used the HTBI primer set.

J is TRBJ2-2 and V is TRBV20-1, with D hard to call. This clonotype was obtained from a woman between 18 and 29 years old with Graves disease. The sample consisted of peripheral blood mononuclear cells (PBMCs), taken at new diagnosis, from a patient treated with antithyroid drugs. As DNA, the CDR3 is TGCAGTGCTAGAGTTGGGCTGCTGAACACCGGGGAGCTGTTTTTT. Translating it yields CSARVGLLNTGELFF.